Below are 5 T cell receptor beta chains sequenced from a single sample in a study of ipilimumab plus nivolumab after autologous stem cell transplantation (dated by TCRdb to about 2021). Library prep was done by the immunoSEQ multiplex PCR assay. Drawn from immuneACCESS, this table holds only the in-frame rearrangements with V and J called that TCRdb kept. Clones are partly lost; checked studies trace under half to an unresolved V gene and leave the rest unexplained. The sample yields some 45,000 clones; around nine tenths were counted once. In total, the top ten clones hold 0.7% to 0.95% of the sample. The source material was PBMCs, sampled in a trial of ipilimumab plus nivolumab as post-transplant consolidation. Every receptor here comes from a male donor with multiple myeloma.

This rearrangement joins TRBV11-2 to TRBJ2-5, with 9 bases matching TRBD2. This CDR3 comprises 15 residues. V lost 3 bases, J lost 5 bases, and 7 bases stayed unmatched. The germline gives CDR1 SGHAT, CDR2 FQNNGV. The CDR3 loop reads CASSFAGGREETQYF. In DNA, the CDR3 is TGTGCCAGCAGCTTCGCGGGAGGGCGGGAGGAGACCCAGTACTTC. The entire variable domain, with the rest obtained from reference TRBV11-2 and TRBJ2-5, is as follows: EAGVAQSPRYKIIEKRQSVAFWCNPISGHATLYWYQQILGQGPKLLIQFQNNGVVDDSQLPKDRFSAERLKGVDSTLKIQPAKLEDSAVYLCASSFAGGREETQYFGPGTRLLVL.

V and J are TRBV6-6 and TRBJ2-1; D may be TRBD1 (6 bases). Looked up from germline, CDR1 is MNHNY and CDR2 is SVGAGI (reference sequence). V gave up 0 bases and J gave up 2 bases, with 8 bases separating them. CDR3 length equals 15 residues. CDR3 coding DNA: TGTGCCAGCAGTTACTCACAGGGCACCTACAATGAGCAGTTCTTC. This gives the protein CASSYSQGTYNEQFF.

V is TRBV4-1 and J is TRBJ1-4; D ambiguous. Trimming removed 1 base from V and 0 bases from J, with 9 bases in between. This CDR3 region has 16 residues. Germline CDR1 MGHRA, CDR2 YSYEKL. DNA of the CDR3: TGCGCCAGCAGCCAAGCTCTTTCCTCAACTAATGAAAAACTGTTTTTT. Residues: CASSQALSSTNEKLFF.

The chain employs TRBV19 and TRBJ1-5; D gene uncertain. V lost 1 base, J lost 6 bases, and 7 bases lay in between. The CDR3 spans 13 residues. The germline gives CDR1 LNHDA, CDR2 SQIVND (reference sequence). The CDR3 sequence is CASSIGRSQPQHF. CDR3 bases: TGTGCCAGTAGTATAGGCAGGAGTCAGCCCCAGCATTTT.

This chain uses TRBV6-6 with TRBJ1-6; D is ambiguous. This CDR3 contains 13 residues. CDR1 MNHNY and CDR2 SVGAGI come from the germline V gene (reference sequence). Trimming cost V 8 bases and J 3 bases, with 8 bases left between them. The CDR3 DNA reads TGTGCCAGCGGGCAGAACTATAATTCACCCCTCCACTTT. This encodes CASGQNYNSPLHF.